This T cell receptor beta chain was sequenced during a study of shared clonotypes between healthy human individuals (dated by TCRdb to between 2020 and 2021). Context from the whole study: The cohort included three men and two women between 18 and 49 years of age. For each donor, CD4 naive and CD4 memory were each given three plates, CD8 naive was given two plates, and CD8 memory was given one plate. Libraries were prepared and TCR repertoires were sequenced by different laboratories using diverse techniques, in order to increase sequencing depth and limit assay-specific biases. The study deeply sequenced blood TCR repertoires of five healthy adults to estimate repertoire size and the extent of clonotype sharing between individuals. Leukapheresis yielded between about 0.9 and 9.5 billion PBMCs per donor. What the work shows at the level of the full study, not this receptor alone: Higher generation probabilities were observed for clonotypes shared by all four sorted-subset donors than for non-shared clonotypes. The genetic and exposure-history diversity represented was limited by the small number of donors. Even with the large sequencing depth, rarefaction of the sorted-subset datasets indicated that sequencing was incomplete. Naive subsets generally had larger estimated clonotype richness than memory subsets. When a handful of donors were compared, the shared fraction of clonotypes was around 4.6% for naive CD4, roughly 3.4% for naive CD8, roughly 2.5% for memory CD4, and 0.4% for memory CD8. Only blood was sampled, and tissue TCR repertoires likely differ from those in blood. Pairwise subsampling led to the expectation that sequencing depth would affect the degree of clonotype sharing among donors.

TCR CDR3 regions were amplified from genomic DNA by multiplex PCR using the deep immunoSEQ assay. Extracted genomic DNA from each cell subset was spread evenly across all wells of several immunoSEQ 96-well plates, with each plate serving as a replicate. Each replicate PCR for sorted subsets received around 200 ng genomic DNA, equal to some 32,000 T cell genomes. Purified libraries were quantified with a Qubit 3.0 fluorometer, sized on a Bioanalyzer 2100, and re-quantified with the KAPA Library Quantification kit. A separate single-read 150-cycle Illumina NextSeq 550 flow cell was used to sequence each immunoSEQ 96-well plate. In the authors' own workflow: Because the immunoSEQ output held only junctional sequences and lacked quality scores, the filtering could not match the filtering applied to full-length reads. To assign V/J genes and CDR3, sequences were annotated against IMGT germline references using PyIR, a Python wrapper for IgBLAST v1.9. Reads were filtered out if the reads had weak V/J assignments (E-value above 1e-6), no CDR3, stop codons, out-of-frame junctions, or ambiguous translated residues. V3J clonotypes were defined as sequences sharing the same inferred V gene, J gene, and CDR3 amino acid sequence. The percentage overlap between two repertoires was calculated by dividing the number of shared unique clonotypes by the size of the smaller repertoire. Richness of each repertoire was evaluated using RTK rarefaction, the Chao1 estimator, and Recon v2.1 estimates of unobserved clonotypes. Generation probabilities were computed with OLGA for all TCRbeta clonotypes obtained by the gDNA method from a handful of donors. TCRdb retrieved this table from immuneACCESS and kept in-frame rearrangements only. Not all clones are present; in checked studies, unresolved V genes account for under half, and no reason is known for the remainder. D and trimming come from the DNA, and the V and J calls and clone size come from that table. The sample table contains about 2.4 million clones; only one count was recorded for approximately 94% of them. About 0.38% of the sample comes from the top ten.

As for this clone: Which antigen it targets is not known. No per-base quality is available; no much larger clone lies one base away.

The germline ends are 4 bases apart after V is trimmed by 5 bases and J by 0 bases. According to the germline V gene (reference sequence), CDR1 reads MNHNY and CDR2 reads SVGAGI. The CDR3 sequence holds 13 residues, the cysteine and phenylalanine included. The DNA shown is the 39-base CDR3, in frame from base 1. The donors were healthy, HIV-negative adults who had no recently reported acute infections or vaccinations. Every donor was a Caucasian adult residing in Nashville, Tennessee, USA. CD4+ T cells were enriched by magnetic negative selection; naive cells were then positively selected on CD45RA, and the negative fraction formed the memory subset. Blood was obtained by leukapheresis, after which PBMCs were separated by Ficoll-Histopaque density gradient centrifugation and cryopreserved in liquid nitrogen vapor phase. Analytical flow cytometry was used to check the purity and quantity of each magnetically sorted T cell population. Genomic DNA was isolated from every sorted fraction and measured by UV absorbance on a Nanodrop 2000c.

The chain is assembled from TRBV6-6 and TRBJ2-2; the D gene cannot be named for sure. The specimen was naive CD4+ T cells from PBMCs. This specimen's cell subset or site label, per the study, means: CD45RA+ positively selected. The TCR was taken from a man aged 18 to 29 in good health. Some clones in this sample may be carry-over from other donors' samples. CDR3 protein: CASSPTNTGELFF. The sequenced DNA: TGTGCCAGCAGTCCTACGAACACCGGGGAGCTGTTTTTT.